This is a list of T cell receptor beta chains from one sample in a study of T-cell memory formation after mild COVID-19. MiXCR, run by TCRdb on the 5' RACE reads, gives a single entry per CDR3 protein. The sample lists roughly 110,000 distinct CDR3 sequences, over 15% occurring once. The specimen sequenced was PBMCs or a T cell subset sorted from them (not recorded which). The receptors derive from an adult woman who had mild COVID-19 (a few samples of this study predate the infection). Cell type and time point are not known. The CDR3 runs from the conserved cysteine through the conserved F or W. Each record gives: CDR3 protein, CDR3 DNA, V gene, J gene, D gene, CDR3 length, clone size. D genes are given only for firm matches. A row's size may be missing; if present it is once, few, many or a size class.

cdr3_aa: CASRQWDSRKDTEAFF; cdr3_nt: TGTGCCAGCAGACAGTGGGACTCCCGAAAGGACACTGAAGCTTTCTTT; v_call: TRBV6-5; j_call: TRBJ1-1; d_call: NA; cdr3_length: 16; clone_size: few
cdr3_aa: CAWRVRQGYTGELFF; cdr3_nt: TGTGCCTGGAGAGTCAGACAGGGGTACACCGGGGAGCTGTTTTTT; v_call: TRBV30; j_call: TRBJ2-2; d_call: TRBD1; cdr3_length: 15; clone_size: few
cdr3_aa: CASSQDWTGVGYTF; cdr3_nt: TGTGCCAGCAGCCAAGATTGGACAGGTGTTGGCTACACCTTC; v_call: TRBV3-1; j_call: TRBJ1-2; d_call: TRBD1; cdr3_length: 14; clone_size: NA
cdr3_aa: CASTDGQAFLNGYTF; cdr3_nt: TGTGCCAGCACCGACGGACAGGCATTCCTCAATGGCTACACCTTC; v_call: TRBV7-9; j_call: TRBJ1-2; d_call: TRBD1; cdr3_length: 15; clone_size: few
cdr3_aa: CASSTIPGGSYEQYF; cdr3_nt: TGTGCCAGCAGCACTATCCCGGGTGGCTCCTACGAGCAGTACTTC; v_call: TRBV7-2; j_call: TRBJ2-7; d_call: NA; cdr3_length: 15; clone_size: NA
cdr3_aa: CASSFPGSHNEQFF; cdr3_nt: TGTGCCAGCAGTTTCCCCGGGAGTCACAATGAGCAGTTCTTC; v_call: TRBV27; j_call: TRBJ2-1; d_call: NA; cdr3_length: 14; clone_size: few
cdr3_aa: CASSQPTTGLNTEAFF; cdr3_nt: TGTGCCAGCAGCCAACCCACGACAGGATTGAACACTGAAGCTTTCTTT; v_call: TRBV4-2; j_call: TRBJ1-1; d_call: NA; cdr3_length: 16; clone_size: NA
cdr3_aa: CASTQPGGDSRGYEQYF; cdr3_nt: TGTGCCAGCACTCAACCCGGGGGGGACAGTCGGGGCTACGAGCAGTACTTC; v_call: TRBV2; j_call: TRBJ2-7; d_call: NA; cdr3_length: 17; clone_size: few
cdr3_aa: CASSFRPGEYYEQYF; cdr3_nt: TGTGCCAGCAGTTTCCGACCGGGAGAATACTACGAGCAGTACTTC; v_call: TRBV12-3/TRBV12-4; j_call: TRBJ2-7; d_call: NA; cdr3_length: 15; clone_size: NA
cdr3_aa: CASSQRPGVTEAFF; cdr3_nt: TGCGCCAGCAGCCAAAGACCGGGGGTCACTGAAGCTTTCTTT; v_call: TRBV4-3; j_call: TRBJ1-1; d_call: NA; cdr3_length: 14; clone_size: NA
cdr3_aa: CASSSSGTRARVEQFF; cdr3_nt: TGTGCCAGCAGCTCCTCCGGGACTAGAGCAAGAGTTGAGCAGTTCTTC; v_call: TRBV7-9; j_call: TRBJ2-1; d_call: TRBD2; cdr3_length: 16; clone_size: few
cdr3_aa: CASSPSYFGQHNEQFF; cdr3_nt: TGTGCCAGCAGTCCCTCCTACTTCGGGCAACACAATGAGCAGTTCTTC; v_call: TRBV12-3/TRBV12-4; j_call: TRBJ2-1; d_call: NA; cdr3_length: 16; clone_size: NA
cdr3_aa: CASSLGETGAGADTQYF; cdr3_nt: TGTGCCAGCAGCCTAGGGGAAACGGGAGCTGGGGCAGATACGCAGTATTTT; v_call: TRBV7-9; j_call: TRBJ2-3; d_call: NA; cdr3_length: 17; clone_size: few
cdr3_aa: CASSSLQYTEAFF; cdr3_nt: TGTGCCAGCAGTTCGCTACAGTACACTGAAGCTTTCTTT; v_call: TRBV27; j_call: TRBJ1-1; d_call: NA; cdr3_length: 13; clone_size: few
cdr3_aa: CATSPQMGDYEQYF; cdr3_nt: TGTGCCACCAGCCCTCAAATGGGGGACTACGAGCAGTACTTC; v_call: TRBV15; j_call: TRBJ2-7; d_call: NA; cdr3_length: 14; clone_size: few
cdr3_aa: CASSPYKTGGESEAFF; cdr3_nt: TGTGCCAGCTCACCATATAAAACTGGAGGGGAGTCTGAAGCTTTCTTT; v_call: TRBV18; j_call: TRBJ1-1; d_call: NA; cdr3_length: 16; clone_size: NA
cdr3_aa: CAQTAHTEAFF; cdr3_nt: TGTGCCCAGACAGCTCACACTGAAGCTTTCTTT; v_call: TRBV12-5; j_call: TRBJ1-1; d_call: NA; cdr3_length: 11; clone_size: many
cdr3_aa: CASSVGRRGDNSPLHF; cdr3_nt: TGTGCCAGCAGCGTCGGCAGGAGAGGAGATAATTCACCCCTCCACTTT; v_call: TRBV7-2; j_call: TRBJ1-6; d_call: NA; cdr3_length: 16; clone_size: few
cdr3_aa: CASSLYQTRGTGELFF; cdr3_nt: TGTGCCAGCAGTTTATATCAAACAAGGGGCACCGGGGAGCTGTTTTTT; v_call: TRBV27; j_call: TRBJ2-2; d_call: NA; cdr3_length: 16; clone_size: few
cdr3_aa: CASSIAGFSYEQYF; cdr3_nt: TGTGCCAGTAGTATAGCCGGGTTCTCCTACGAGCAGTACTTC; v_call: TRBV19; j_call: TRBJ2-7; d_call: NA; cdr3_length: 14; clone_size: few
cdr3_aa: CSAWGGPAGDWETQYF; cdr3_nt: TGCAGTGCTTGGGGAGGGCCAGCGGGAGATTGGGAGACCCAGTACTTC; v_call: TRBV20-1; j_call: TRBJ2-5; d_call: TRBD2; cdr3_length: 16; clone_size: NA
cdr3_aa: CASSLQGRGQETQYF; cdr3_nt: TGTGCCAGCAGCCTTCAGGGACGGGGACAAGAGACCCAGTACTTC; v_call: TRBV13; j_call: TRBJ2-5; d_call: NA; cdr3_length: 15; clone_size: few
cdr3_aa: CASSLTGDYEQYF; cdr3_nt: TGCGCCAGCAGCTTAACAGGAGACTACGAGCAGTACTTC; v_call: TRBV5-1; j_call: TRBJ2-7; d_call: NA; cdr3_length: 13; clone_size: many
cdr3_aa: CASREGHLSSYGYTF; cdr3_nt: TGTGCCAGCAGGGAGGGACATCTGTCGAGTTATGGCTACACCTTC; v_call: TRBV12-3/TRBV12-4; j_call: TRBJ1-2; d_call: NA; cdr3_length: 15; clone_size: few
cdr3_aa: CASSQDGPSGTDEQFF; cdr3_nt: TGCGCCAGCAGCCAAGATGGGCCTAGCGGAACGGATGAGCAGTTCTTC; v_call: TRBV4-1; j_call: TRBJ2-1; d_call: TRBD2; cdr3_length: 16; clone_size: few